The 23 T cell receptor beta chains below all came from one sample that was sequenced in a study of T cell repertoires in cytomegalovirus infection. Antigens for these TCRs are unknown. TCRdb called the reads again in MiXCR, with one record for every CDR3 protein. The sample has hundreds of thousands of distinct CDR3 sequences; 30% to 35% are singletons. The sample here was cultured CD8+ T cells from PBMCs, taken from culture after CMV antigen stimulation. These receptors came from a human donor in good health (CMV status not recorded). Some clones in this sample may be carry-over from other donors' samples.

Regarding this clonotype: With a much larger clone just one base away, this may be a read error. The chain combines TRBV7-2 with TRBJ2-3; D is possibly TRBD2 (5 bases). The length of the CDR3 is 16 residues. The germline V gene has CDR1 SGHTA and CDR2 FQGNSA. The V end lost 1 base, the J end lost 5 bases, and 16 bases lay between the germline ends. The CDR3 is CASSLGECLWGDTQYF. The CDR3, as DNA: TGTGCCAGCAGCTTAGGGGAGTGCCTCTGGGGAGATACGCAGTATTTT.

The rearrangement joins TRBV7-3 to TRBJ2-5, with D possibly being TRBD1 (5 bases). The CDR3 length is 14 residues. Trimming stripped 5 bases from V and 3 bases from J, with 13 bases between. The germline CDR1 and CDR2 sequences are SGHTA and FQGTGA. The CDR3 protein is CASSPLGREETQYF. The CDR3 bases are TGTGCCAGCAGCCCGCTGGGCAGGGAAGAGACCCAGTACTTC.

The chain joins TRBV19 to TRBJ2-3; D gene uncertain. The CDR3 covers 14 residues. Germline CDR1 and CDR2: LNHDA and SQIVND (reference sequence). Trimming cost V 3 bases and J 4 bases, with 11 bases left between them. The CDR3 sequence: CASSIPEQSDTQYF. The CDR3, as DNA: TGTGCCAGTAGTATCCCCGAGCAGTCAGATACGCAGTATTTT.

This clonotype was seen a few times. CDR3 loop: CASSQRFVQNPNTGELFF. The CDR3 nucleotides are TGCGCCAGCAGCCAGAGATTCGTACAGAATCCGAACACCGGGGAGCTGTTTTTT. This sequence joins TRBV4-1 and TRBJ2-2; D is unresolved. The V gene's germline CDR1 is MGHRA and CDR2 YSYEKL. The CDR3 spans 18 residues. The V end lost 3 bases, the J end lost 0 bases, and 17 bases lay between the germline ends.

V is TRBV18 and J is TRBJ2-7, with 8 bases lining up with TRBD1. The CDR3 is 16 residues long. V trimming: 0 bases; J trimming: 5 bases; junction bases outside the gene matches: 9. Germline V gene data show CDR1 as KGHSH and CDR2 as LQKENI. In DNA, the CDR3 is TGTGCCAGCTCACCACCCAGGACAGGGTTCTTCAACGAGCAGTACTTC. This gives the protein CASSPPRTGFFNEQYF.

V is TRBV7-6 and J is TRBJ2-7; 9 bases are a match to TRBD2. V gave up 3 bases and J gave up 0 bases; unmatched junction bases: 3. The CDR3 totals 15 residues. CDR1 SGHVS and CDR2 FNYEAQ come from the germline V gene. This chain's CDR3 is CASSFKRGVSYEQYF. The CDR3 bases are TGTGCCAGCAGCTTCAAGCGGGGGGTCTCCTACGAGCAGTACTTC.

The chain recombines TRBV20-1 with TRBJ2-1; TRBD1 might be the D (6 bases). V lost 6 bases and J 4 bases, leaving 16 bases between the germline ends. Germline V lookup: CDR1 DFQATT, CDR2 SNEGSKA (reference sequence). This CDR3 comprises 14 residues. CDR3 sequence (DNA): TGCAGTGCCTCCGGGACACAAGATTACAATGAGCAGTTCTTC. As protein: CSASGTQDYNEQFF.

The chain employs TRBV6-5 and TRBJ2-5; no firm D call. The CDR3 consists of 13 residues. CDR1 is MNHEY and CDR2 is SVGAGI in the germline V gene. V lost 7 bases and J lost 1, with 10 bases in between. The CDR3 here is CASTSETQETQYF. DNA of the CDR3: TGTGCCAGCACCTCGGAGACCCAAGAGACCCAGTACTTC.

J is TRBJ2-7 and V is TRBV12-3 or TRBV12-4; TRBD1 aligns across 9 bases. The length of the CDR3 is 13 residues. Trimming removed 5 bases from V and 6 bases from J; junction bases left unmatched: 5. The CDR3 bases are TGTGCCAGCAGTCCGGGACAGGGCGGCGAGCAGTACGTC. Translated, it gives CASSPGQGGEQYV.

The chain uses TRBV6-2 or TRBV6-3 and TRBJ2-6; possible D gene TRBD2, 5 bases. V lost 0 bases, J lost 4 bases, and 13 bases lay in between. The CDR3 extends over 17 amino acids. CDR1 MNHEY and CDR2 SVGEGT come from the germline V gene. The CDR3: CASSYSPGIAGANVLTF. CDR3 DNA sequence: TGTGCCAGCAGTTACTCGCCGGGGATAGCCGGGGCCAACGTCCTGACTTTC.

J is TRBJ1-5 and V is TRBV10-3; D may be TRBD1 (5 bases). Looked up from germline, CDR1 is ENHRY and CDR2 is SYGVKD. The CDR3 sequence is 16 residues long. V lost 4 bases and J lost 0, with 13 bases in between. CDR3 sequence: CAISGTGDYSNQPQHF. The CDR3 region has the DNA TGTGCCATCAGTGGGACCGGGGACTATAGCAATCAGCCCCAGCATTTT.

In this sample, this clonotype turned up a few times. This rearrangement joins TRBV27 to TRBJ2-1, with 8 bases lining up with TRBD2. The germline CDR1 and CDR2 sequences are MNHEY and SMNVEV (reference sequence). The CDR3 runs to 14 residues. V trimming: 7 bases; J trimming: 7 bases; junction bases outside the gene matches: 9. The CDR3 loop is CASNLAGPSNEQFF. The CDR3 nucleotides are TGTGCCAGCAACCTAGCGGGCCCCTCAAATGAGCAGTTCTTC.

This clonotype was found a few times. V usage is TRBV6-1 and J usage is TRBJ2-3, with D possibly being TRBD1 (5 bases). CDR1 MNHNS and CDR2 SASEGT come from the germline V gene. The CDR3 spans 16 residues. V lost 2 bases to trimming and J lost 0 bases, with 12 bases between them. In DNA, the CDR3 is TGTGCCAGCAGTGAATACAGGCCCATTAGCACAGATACGCAGTATTTT. Translated: CASSEYRPISTDTQYF.

This clonotype was detected only a few times. The rearrangement links TRBV12-3 or TRBV12-4 to TRBJ1-1; the match to TRBD1 covers 7 bases. This CDR3 contains 15 residues. With 5 bases clipped from V and 5 bases from J, the junction kept 11 bases outside the gene matches. In DNA form, the CDR3 reads TGTGCCAGCAGTCCCAGGGGGAGGGGAGTAACTGAAGCTTTCTTT. Its translation: CASSPRGRGVTEAFF.

This clonotype showed up just once. The chain has TRBV19 and TRBJ2-2; D remains ambiguous. V dropped 10 bases and J dropped 3 bases, with 9 bases sitting between them. The CDR3 totals 12 residues. The V gene's germline CDR1 is LNHDA and CDR2 SQIVND (reference sequence). CDR3 in amino acids: CAMEADTGELFF. The CDR3 coding sequence is TGTGCCATGGAAGCCGACACCGGGGAGCTGTTTTTT.

J is TRBJ2-1 and V is TRBV28; D is perhaps TRBD1 or TRBD2 (7 bases each). The CDR3 length is 17 residues. Germline lookup yields CDR1 MDHEN and CDR2 SYDVKM. Trimming took 2 bases from V and 8 from J, leaving 22 bases between them. The CDR3 sequence is CASSLQGTGASGDEQFF. In DNA, the CDR3 is TGTGCCAGCAGTTTACAAGGTACAGGGGCGAGCGGGGATGAGCAGTTCTTC.

The V call is TRBV7-9, the J call TRBJ1-1; D unresolved. Trimming pared 5 bases from V and 1 base from J, leaving 8 bases between. The germline CDR1 and CDR2 sequences are SEHNR and FQNEAQ (reference sequence). The CDR3 covers 13 residues. CDR3 loop: CASSRAKNTEAFF. The CDR3 coding sequence is TGTGCCAGCAGCCGCGCAAAGAACACTGAAGCTTTCTTT.

The genes are TRBV27 and TRBJ1-4; D is uncertain. Trimming took off 7 bases at V and 0 bases at J, with 24 bases between the two ends. CDR1 and CDR2 from the germline V gene are MNHEY and SMNVEV (reference sequence). CDR3 length: 19 residues. CDR3 sequence (DNA): TGTGCCAGCAAGAGGAGGTGGGAGCTATCTGATGCAACTAATGAAAAACTGTTTTTT. Translated, it gives CASKRRWELSDATNEKLFF.

This clonotype was picked up many times. The rearrangement uses TRBV7-2 and TRBJ1-1; D is uncertain. This CDR3 is 13 amino acids long. Trimming stripped 6 bases from V and 1 base from J, with 9 bases between. Germline values: CDR1 SGHTA, CDR2 FQGNSA. Here the CDR3 DNA reads TGTGCCAGCAGATTAAGCGAGAACACTGAAGCTTTCTTT. Translating gives CASRLSENTEAFF.

Concerning this clonotype: The junction shows a germline mismatch at one end, possibly a read error. The J gene is TRBJ1-2, the V gene TRBV7-4, with D possibly matching TRBD1 (6 bases). CDR1 is SGHVT, CDR2 SQSDAQ, per germline. The CDR3 length is 13 residues. CDR3: CVSSLGWTEGYTF. The CDR3 region has the DNA TGTGTCAGCAGCTTAGGGTGGACAGAGGGCTACACCTTC.

The chain couples TRBV2 to TRBJ1-2; TRBD1 might be the D (6 bases). CDR1 and CDR2 from the germline V gene are SNHLY and FYNNEI. Trimming took 3 bases from V and 6 from J, leaving 11 bases between them. CDR3 length equals 13 residues. As DNA, the CDR3 is TGTGCCAGCAGTGAGATTGAGGGGGATGGCTACACCTTC. Its protein product is CASSEIEGDGYTF.

This rearrangement joins TRBV19 to TRBJ2-3; weak D call: TRBD2 (5 bases). The germline V and J ends were trimmed by 5 bases and 10 bases, with 13 bases remaining between them. Per the germline V gene, CDR1 is LNHDA and CDR2 is SQIVND (reference sequence). The CDR3 totals 12 residues. The CDR3 here is CASSFGLSPQYF. CDR3 nucleotide sequence: TGTGCCAGTAGTTTCGGACTCTCCCCGCAGTATTTT.

There are a few counts of this clonotype. V is TRBV6-2 or TRBV6-3 and J is TRBJ2-7; 10 bases align to TRBD1. This CDR3 region has 16 residues. The J segment lost 3 bases and the V segment lost 0 bases, leaving 5 bases of the junction unmatched. Germline V gene data show CDR1 as MNHEY and CDR2 as SVGEGT. CDR3 sequence (DNA): TGTGCCAGCAGTTACTCCGTGACAGGGGGCTACTACGAGCAGTACGTC. As protein: CASSYSVTGGYYEQYV.